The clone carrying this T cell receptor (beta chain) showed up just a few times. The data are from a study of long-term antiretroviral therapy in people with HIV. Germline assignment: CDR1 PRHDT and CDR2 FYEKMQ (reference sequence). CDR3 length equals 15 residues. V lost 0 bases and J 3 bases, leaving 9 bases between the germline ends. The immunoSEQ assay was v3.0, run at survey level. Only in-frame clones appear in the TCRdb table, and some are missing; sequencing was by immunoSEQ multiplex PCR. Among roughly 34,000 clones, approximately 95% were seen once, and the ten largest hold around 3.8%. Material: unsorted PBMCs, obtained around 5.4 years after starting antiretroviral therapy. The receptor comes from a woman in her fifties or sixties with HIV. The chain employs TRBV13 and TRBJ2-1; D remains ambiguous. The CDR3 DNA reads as TGTGCCAGCAGCTTAGGTGGGTTCCTCTACAATGAGCAGTTCTTC. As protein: CASSLGGFLYNEQFF. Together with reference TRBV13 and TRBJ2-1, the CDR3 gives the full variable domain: AAGVIQSPRHLIKEKRETATLKCYPIPRHDTVYWYQQGPGQDPQFLISFYEKMQSDKGSIPDRFSAQQFSDYHSELNMSSLELGDSALYFCASSLGGFLYNEQFFGPGTRLTVL.